The rows below give T cell receptor beta chains drawn from one sample of a study of blood T cell repertoires in COVID-19. The method was immunoSEQ multiplex PCR; TCRdb's version includes in-frame clones alone and lacks a portion of them. This sample yields hundreds of thousands of clones, of which almost 85% are seen a single time; around 6.9% belongs to the top ten. The sequenced sample consisted of peripheral blood. The receptors originated from a human donor in a cohort sampled during active COVID-19. The CDR3 runs from the conserved cysteine through the conserved F or W. The D gene is left open where the match is weak. Some rows mark clone size as missing; the rest say once, few, many or name a class of expanded clone.

clone size,D gene,V gene,J gene,CDR3 protein,CDR3 DNA
-,-,TRBV6-6,TRBJ1-1,CASSPPEQSEAFF,TGTGCCAGCAGTCCCCCGGAGCAGTCTGAAGCTTTCTTT
once,-,TRBV5-1,TRBJ1-2,CASSLGQGYYGYTF,TGCGCCAGCAGCTTGGGCCAGGGGTACTATGGCTACACCTTC
-,-,TRBV2,TRBJ1-4,CASSEDILLFF,TGTGCCAGCAGCGAGGACATCCTTCTATTTTTT
-,-,TRBV5-6,TRBJ2-5,CASSLERLAETQYF,TGTGCCAGCAGCTTGGAGCGCCTAGCCGAGACCCAGTACTTC
-,-,TRBV18,TRBJ2-7,CASSGGTSYEQYF,TGTGCCAGCTCAGGCGGCACCTCCTACGAGCAGTACTTC
-,-,TRBV6-1,TRBJ1-5,CASSTNSNQPQHF,TGTGCCAGCAGTACAAATAGCAATCAGCCCCAGCATTTT
-,TRBD1,TRBV24-1,TRBJ1-5,CATRDRGLNQPQHF,TGTGCCACCAGGGACAGGGGATTGAATCAGCCCCAGCATTTT
-,TRBD1,TRBV27,TRBJ2-7,CASRAGQGNHEQYF,TGTGCCAGCAGGGCGGGACAGGGGAACCACGAGCAGTACTTC
-,-,TRBV2,TRBJ2-3,CARLLGDTQYF,TGTGCCAGACTCCTTGGAGATACGCAGTATTTT
once,TRBD1,TRBV2,TRBJ2-7,CASSEPGQGDYEQYF,TGTGCCAGCAGTGAACCGGGACAGGGCGATTACGAGCAGTACTTC
-,-,TRBV3-1/TRBV3-2,TRBJ1-1,CASSQSGPTEAFF,TGTGCCAGCAGCCAGTCAGGGCCGACTGAAGCTTTCTTT
-,TRBD1,TRBV30,TRBJ1-1,CAWIGGNTEAFF,TGTGCCTGGATAGGGGGCAACACTGAAGCTTTCTTT
-,-,TRBV10-3,TRBJ2-7,CAISESSAGAYEQYF,TGTGCCATCAGTGAGTCGTCGGCAGGGGCCTACGAGCAGTACTTC
-,-,TRBV15,TRBJ2-2,CATSRDLGGELFF,TGTGCCACCAGCAGAGACCTCGGCGGGGAGCTGTTTTTT
-,-,TRBV7-8,TRBJ2-1,CASSLALNDFIMSSYNEQFF,TGTGCCAGCAGCTTAGCGCTTAACGACTTTATTATGAGCTCCTACAATGAGCAGTTCTTC
few,TRBD1,TRBV3-1/TRBV3-2,TRBJ1-2,CASSQGQSYGYTF,TGTGCCAGCAGCCAGGGACAGAGCTATGGCTACACCTTC
-,-,TRBV3-1/TRBV3-2,TRBJ2-2,CASSPPRDTGELFF,TGTGCCAGCAGCCCTCCCCGGGACACCGGGGAGCTGTTTTTT
-,TRBD1,TRBV11-2,TRBJ1-2,CASSGPPWTGDHYGYTF,TGTGCCAGCAGCGGACCCCCTTGGACAGGGGACCACTATGGCTACACCTTC
-,-,TRBV20-1,TRBJ2-1,CSASSSLLYNEQFF,TGCAGTGCTAGTAGTAGCTTGCTGTACAATGAGCAGTTCTTC
-,-,TRBV28,TRBJ1-1,CASSFLIMVDTEAFF,TGTGCCAGCAGTTTTCTAATTATGGTTGACACTGAAGCTTTCTTT
once,-,TRBV19,TRBJ2-5,CASSIQGSWETQYF,TGTGCCAGTAGTATCCAGGGGTCTTGGGAGACCCAGTACTTC
-,-,TRBV29-1,TRBJ2-7,CSVVQSYEQYF,TGCAGCGTTGTGCAGTCCTACGAGCAGTACTTC
-,-,TRBV5-8,TRBJ1-4,CASSFSPQGLSGKLFF,TGTGCCAGCAGCTTTTCCCCCCAGGGATTATCTGGTAAACTGTTTTTT
-,-,TRBV19,TRBJ1-1,CASSSGQGRTEAFF,TGTGCCAGTAGCTCAGGGCAGGGTAGAACTGAAGCTTTCTTT
-,-,TRBV6-5,TRBJ2-1,CASSQRQVLLNEQFF,TGTGCCAGCAGTCAAAGACAGGTCCTTTTGAATGAGCAGTTCTTC
-,TRBD1,TRBV24-1,TRBJ2-7,CATSERAKTGGTYEQYF,TGTGCCACCAGTGAACGAGCGAAGACAGGGGGGACCTACGAGCAGTACTTC
-,TRBD2,TRBV19,TRBJ2-3,CASKIGGATDTQYF,TGTGCCAGTAAGATCGGGGGGGCAACAGATACGCAGTATTTT
-,TRBD1,TRBV25-1,TRBJ1-1,CASSGGQGAMVTEAFF,TGTGCCAGCAGTGGGGGGCAGGGGGCTATGGTCACTGAAGCTTTCTTT
few,-,TRBV7-9,TRBJ2-7,CASSLGGDSYEQYF,TGTGCCAGCAGCTTAGGGGGGGACTCCTACGAGCAGTACTTC
few,TRBD1,TRBV10-3,TRBJ1-1,CAISESTGRTEAFF,TGTGCCATCAGTGAGTCGACAGGGAGGACTGAAGCTTTCTTT
few,-,TRBV4-1,TRBJ1-1,CASSQDQGNTEAFF,TGCGCCAGCAGCCAAGATCAGGGGAACACTGAAGCTTTCTTT